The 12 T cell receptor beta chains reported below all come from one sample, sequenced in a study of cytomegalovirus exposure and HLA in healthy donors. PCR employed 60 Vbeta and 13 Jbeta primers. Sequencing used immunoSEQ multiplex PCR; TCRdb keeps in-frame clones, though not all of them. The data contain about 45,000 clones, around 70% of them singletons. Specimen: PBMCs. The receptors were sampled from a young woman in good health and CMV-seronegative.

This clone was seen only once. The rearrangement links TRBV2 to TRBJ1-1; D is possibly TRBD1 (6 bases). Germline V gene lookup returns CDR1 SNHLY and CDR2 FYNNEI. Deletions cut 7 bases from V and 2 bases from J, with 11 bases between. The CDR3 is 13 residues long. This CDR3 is CASTQDSNTEAFF. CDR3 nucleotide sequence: TGTGCCAGCACCCAGGACAGCAACACTGAAGCTTTCTTT.

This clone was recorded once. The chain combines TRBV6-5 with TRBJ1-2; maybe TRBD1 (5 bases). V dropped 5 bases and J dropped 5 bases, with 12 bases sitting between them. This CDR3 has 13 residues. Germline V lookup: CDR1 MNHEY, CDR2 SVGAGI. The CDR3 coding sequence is TGTGCCAGCAGTCCCAGGGCAGGGTATGGCTACACCTTC. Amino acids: CASSPRAGYGYTF.

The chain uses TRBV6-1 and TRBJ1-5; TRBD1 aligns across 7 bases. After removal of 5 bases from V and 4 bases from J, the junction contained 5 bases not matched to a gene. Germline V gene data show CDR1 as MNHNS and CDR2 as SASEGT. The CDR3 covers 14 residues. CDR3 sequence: CASSLDRVNQPQHF. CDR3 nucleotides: TGTGCCAGCAGTTTAGACAGGGTGAATCAGCCCCAGCATTTT.

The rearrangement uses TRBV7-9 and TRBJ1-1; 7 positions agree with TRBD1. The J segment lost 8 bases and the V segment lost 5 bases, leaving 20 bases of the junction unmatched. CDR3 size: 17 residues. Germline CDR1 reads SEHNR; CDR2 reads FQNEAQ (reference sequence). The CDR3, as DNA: TGTGCCAGCAGCCCCAGGGACAGAACTACCCCGCTATCGGAAGCTTTCTTT. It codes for CASSPRDRTTPLSEAFF.

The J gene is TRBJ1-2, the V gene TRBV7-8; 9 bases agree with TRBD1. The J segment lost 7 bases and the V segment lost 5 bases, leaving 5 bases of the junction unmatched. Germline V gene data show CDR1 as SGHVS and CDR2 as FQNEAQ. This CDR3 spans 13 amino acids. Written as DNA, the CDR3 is TGTGCCAGCAGCCCCTGGACAGGGGTTGGCTACACCTTC. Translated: CASSPWTGVGYTF.

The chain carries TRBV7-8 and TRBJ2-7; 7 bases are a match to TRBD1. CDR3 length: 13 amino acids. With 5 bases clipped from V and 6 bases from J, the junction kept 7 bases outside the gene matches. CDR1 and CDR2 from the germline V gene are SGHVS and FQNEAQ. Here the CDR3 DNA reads TGTGCCAGCAGCGGCTACAGGGGCCTCGAGCAGTACTTC. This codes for CASSGYRGLEQYF.

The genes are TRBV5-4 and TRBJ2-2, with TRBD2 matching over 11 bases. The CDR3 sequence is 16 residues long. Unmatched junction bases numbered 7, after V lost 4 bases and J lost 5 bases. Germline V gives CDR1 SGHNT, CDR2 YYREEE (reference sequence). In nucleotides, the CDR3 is TGTGCCAGCAGCAATAGCGGGGGGGCCGAGACCGGGGAGCTGTTTTTT. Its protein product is CASSNSGGAETGELFF.

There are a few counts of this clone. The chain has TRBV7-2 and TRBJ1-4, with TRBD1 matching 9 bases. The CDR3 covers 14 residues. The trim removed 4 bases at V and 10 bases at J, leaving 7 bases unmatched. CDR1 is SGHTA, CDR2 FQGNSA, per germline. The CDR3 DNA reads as TGTGCCAGCAGCTCCGGACAGGGGCGTGGAAAACTGTTTTTT. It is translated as CASSSGQGRGKLFF. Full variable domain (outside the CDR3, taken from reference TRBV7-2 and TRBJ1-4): GAGVSQSPSNKVTEKGKDVELRCDPISGHTALYWYRQSLGQGLEFLIYFQGNSAPDKSGLPSDRFSAERTGGSVSTLTIQRTQQEDSAVYLCASSSGQGRGKLFFGSGTQLSVL.

In DNA, the CDR3 is TGTGCCAGCAGCGTAAGTGGGGGGAGAGGTGGCTACACCTTC. It yields the protein CASSVSGGRGGYTF. The gene calls are TRBV9 and TRBJ1-2, with D maybe TRBD1 (5 bases). CDR1 is SGDLS and CDR2 is YYNGEE in the germline V gene. Trimming took 1 base from V and 7 from J, leaving 14 bases between them. The CDR3 is made up of 14 amino acids. Full variable domain (outside the CDR3, taken from reference TRBV9 and TRBJ1-2): DSGVTQTPKHLITATGQRVTLRCSPRSGDLSVYWYQQSLDQGLQFLIQYYNGEERAKGNILERFSAQQFPDLHSELNLSSLELGDSALYFCASSVSGGRGGYTFGSGTRLTVV.

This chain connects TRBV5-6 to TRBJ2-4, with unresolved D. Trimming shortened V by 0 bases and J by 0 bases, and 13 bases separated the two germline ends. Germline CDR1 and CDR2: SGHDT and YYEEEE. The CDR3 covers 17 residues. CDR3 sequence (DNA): TGTGCCAGCAGCTTGGCCGTATGGCCCCTAGCCAAAAACATTCAGTACTTC. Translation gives CASSLAVWPLAKNIQYF.

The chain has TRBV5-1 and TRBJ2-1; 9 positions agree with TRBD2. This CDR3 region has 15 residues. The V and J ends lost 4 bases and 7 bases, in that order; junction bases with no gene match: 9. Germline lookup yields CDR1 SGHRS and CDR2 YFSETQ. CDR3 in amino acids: CASSLVAGVGNEQFF. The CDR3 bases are TGCGCCAGCAGCCTAGTAGCGGGAGTGGGTAATGAGCAGTTCTTC.

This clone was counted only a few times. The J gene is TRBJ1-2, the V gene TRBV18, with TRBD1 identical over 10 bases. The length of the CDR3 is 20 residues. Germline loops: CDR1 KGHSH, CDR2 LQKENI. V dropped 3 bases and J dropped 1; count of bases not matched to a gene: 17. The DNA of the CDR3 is TGTGCCAGCTCACCGCCTGCCGCGTTGTTGGGACAGGGGAATAACTATGGCTACACCTTC. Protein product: CASSPPAALLGQGNNYGYTF. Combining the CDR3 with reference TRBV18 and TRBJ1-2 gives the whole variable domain NAGVMQNPRHLVRRRGQEARLRCSPMKGHSHVYWYRQLPEEGLKFMVYLQKENIIDESGMPKERFSAEFPKEGPSILRIQQVVRGDSAAYFCASSPPAALLGQGNNYGYTFGSGTRLTVV.